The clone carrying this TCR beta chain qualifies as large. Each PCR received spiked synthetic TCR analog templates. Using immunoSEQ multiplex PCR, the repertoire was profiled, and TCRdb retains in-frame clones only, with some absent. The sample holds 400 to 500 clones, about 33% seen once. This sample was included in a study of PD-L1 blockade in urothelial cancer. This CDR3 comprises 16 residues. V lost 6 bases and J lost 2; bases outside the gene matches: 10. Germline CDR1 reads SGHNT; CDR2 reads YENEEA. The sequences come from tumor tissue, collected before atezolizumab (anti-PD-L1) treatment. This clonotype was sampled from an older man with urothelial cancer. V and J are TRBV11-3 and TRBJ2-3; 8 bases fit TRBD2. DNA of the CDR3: TGTGCCAGCAGAAGGACTAGCTCCCATTACACAGATACGCAGTATTTT. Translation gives CASRRTSSHYTDTQYF.